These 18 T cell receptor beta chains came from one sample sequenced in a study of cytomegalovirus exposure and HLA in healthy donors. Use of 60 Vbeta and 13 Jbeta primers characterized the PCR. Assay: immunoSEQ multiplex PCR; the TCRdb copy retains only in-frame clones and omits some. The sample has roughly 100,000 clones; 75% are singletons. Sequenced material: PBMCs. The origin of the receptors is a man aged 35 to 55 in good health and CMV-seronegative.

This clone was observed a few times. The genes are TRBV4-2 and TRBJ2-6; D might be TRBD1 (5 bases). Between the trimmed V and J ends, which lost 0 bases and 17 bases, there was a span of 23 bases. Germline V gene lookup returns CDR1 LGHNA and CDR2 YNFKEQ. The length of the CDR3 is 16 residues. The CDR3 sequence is CASSQDQDSGARLMTF. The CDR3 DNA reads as TGTGCCAGCAGCCAAGATCAAGACTCTGGGGCCAGGCTTATGACTTTC.

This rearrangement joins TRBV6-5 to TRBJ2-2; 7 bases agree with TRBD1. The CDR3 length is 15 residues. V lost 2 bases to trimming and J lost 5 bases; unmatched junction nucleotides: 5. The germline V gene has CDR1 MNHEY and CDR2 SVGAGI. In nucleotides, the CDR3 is TGTGCCAGCAGTTACGAGGGGGCGATAACCGGGGAGCTGTTTTTT. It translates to CASSYEGAITGELFF.

DNA of the CDR3: TGTGCCAGCCGCCCCGGGACAGCTACCATCTATGGCTACACCTTC. Translating gives CASRPGTATIYGYTF. The rearrangement uses TRBV6-1 and TRBJ1-2; 7 bases are shared with TRBD1. The CDR3 is made up of 15 amino acids. J lost 4 bases, V lost 8 bases, and 13 bases had no gene match. Germline V gives CDR1 MNHNS, CDR2 SASEGT.

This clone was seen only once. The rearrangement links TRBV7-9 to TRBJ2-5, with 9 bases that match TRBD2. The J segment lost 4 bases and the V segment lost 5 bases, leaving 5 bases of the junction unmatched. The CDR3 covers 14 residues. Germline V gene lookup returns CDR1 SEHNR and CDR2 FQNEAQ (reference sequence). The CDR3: CASSPSTSGETQYF. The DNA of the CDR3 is TGTGCCAGCAGCCCCTCGACTAGCGGAGAGACCCAGTACTTC.

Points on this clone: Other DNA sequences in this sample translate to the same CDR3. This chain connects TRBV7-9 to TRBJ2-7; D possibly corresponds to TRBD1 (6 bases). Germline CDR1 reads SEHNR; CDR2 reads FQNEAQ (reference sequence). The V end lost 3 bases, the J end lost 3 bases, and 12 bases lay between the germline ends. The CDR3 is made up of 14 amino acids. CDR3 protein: CASSLGGQNYEQYF. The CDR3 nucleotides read TGTGCCAGCAGCTTGGGCGGACAGAACTACGAGCAGTACTTC.

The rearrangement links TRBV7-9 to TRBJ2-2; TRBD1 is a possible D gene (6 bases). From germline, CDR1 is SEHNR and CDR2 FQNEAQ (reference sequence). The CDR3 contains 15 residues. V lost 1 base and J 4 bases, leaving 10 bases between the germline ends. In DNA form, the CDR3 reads TGTGCCAGCAGCTTAGAGGGGACAATCACCGGGGAGCTGTTTTTT. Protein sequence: CASSLEGTITGELFF.

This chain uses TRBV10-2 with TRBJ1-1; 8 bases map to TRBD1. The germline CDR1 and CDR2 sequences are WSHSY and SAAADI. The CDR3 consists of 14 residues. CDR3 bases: TGCGCGACCTCTCAACAGGGGGACCGGACTGAAGCTTTCTTT. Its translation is CATSQQGDRTEAFF.

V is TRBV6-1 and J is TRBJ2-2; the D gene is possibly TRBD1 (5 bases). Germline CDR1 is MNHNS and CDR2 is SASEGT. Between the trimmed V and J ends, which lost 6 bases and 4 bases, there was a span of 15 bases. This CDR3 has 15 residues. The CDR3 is CASRRSRGGTGELFF. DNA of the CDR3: TGTGCCAGCAGGAGATCAAGGGGCGGCACCGGGGAGCTGTTTTTT.

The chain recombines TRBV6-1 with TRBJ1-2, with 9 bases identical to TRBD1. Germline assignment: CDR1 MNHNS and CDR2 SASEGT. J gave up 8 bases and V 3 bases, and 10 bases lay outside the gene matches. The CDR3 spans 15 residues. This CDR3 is CASSEPGQGVRGYTF. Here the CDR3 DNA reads TGTGCCAGCAGTGAGCCGGGACAGGGTGTGAGGGGCTACACCTTC.

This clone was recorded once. The CDR3 loop is CASSVLEDSPLHF. The CDR3 DNA is TGTGCCAGCAGCGTATTAGAGGATTCACCCCTCCACTTT. The rearrangement joins TRBV9 to TRBJ1-6; no reliable D call. Per the germline V gene, CDR1 is SGDLS and CDR2 is YYNGEE. The CDR3 loop spans 13 amino acids. V was shortened by 1 base and J by 8 bases, with 7 bases between the two germline ends. The entire variable domain, with the rest obtained from reference TRBV9 and TRBJ1-6, is as follows: DSGVTQTPKHLITATGQRVTLRCSPRSGDLSVYWYQQSLDQGLQFLIQYYNGEERAKGNILERFSAQQFPDLHSELNLSSLELGDSALYFCASSVLEDSPLHFGNGTRLTVT.

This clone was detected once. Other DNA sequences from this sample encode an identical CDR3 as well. DNA of the CDR3: TGTGCCAGCAGCAGAGGGGGGACAGGGGGGGATACGCAGTATTTT. Amino acids: CASSRGGTGGDTQYF. The chain combines TRBV6-1 with TRBJ2-3, with TRBD1 identical over 11 bases. V lost 6 bases to trimming and J lost 6 bases; unmatched junction nucleotides: 8. CDR3 length: 15 residues. The germline V gene encodes CDR1 MNHNS and CDR2 SASEGT.

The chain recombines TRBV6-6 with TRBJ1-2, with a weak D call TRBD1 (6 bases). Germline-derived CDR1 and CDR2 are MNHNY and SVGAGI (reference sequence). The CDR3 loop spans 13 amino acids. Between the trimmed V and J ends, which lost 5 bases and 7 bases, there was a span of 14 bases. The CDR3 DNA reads TGTGCCAGCAGTCCTTCCAGGGGTAGTGGCTACACCTTC. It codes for CASSPSRGSGYTF.

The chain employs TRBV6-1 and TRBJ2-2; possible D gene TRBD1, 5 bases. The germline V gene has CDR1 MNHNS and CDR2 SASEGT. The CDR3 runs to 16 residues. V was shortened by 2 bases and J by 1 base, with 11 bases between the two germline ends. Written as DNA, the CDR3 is TGTGCCAGCAGTGAATGGATACAGGAGAACACCGGGGAGCTGTTTTTT. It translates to CASSEWIQENTGELFF.

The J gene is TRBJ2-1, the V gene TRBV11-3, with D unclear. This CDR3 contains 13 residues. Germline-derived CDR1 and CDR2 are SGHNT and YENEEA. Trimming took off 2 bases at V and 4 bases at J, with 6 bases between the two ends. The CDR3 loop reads CASSLNGYNEQFF. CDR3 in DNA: TGTGCCAGCAGCTTAAACGGTTACAATGAGCAGTTCTTC. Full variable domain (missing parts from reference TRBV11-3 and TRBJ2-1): EAGVVQSPRYKIIEKKQPVAFWCNPISGHNTLYWYLQNLGQGPELLIRYENEEAVDDSQLPKDRFSAERLKGVDSTLKIQPAELGDSAVYLCASSLNGYNEQFFGPGTRLTVL.

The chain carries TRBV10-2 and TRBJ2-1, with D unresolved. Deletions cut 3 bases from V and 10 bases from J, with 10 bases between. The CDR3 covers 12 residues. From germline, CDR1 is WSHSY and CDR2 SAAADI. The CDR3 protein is CASSDNYREQFF. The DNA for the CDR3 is TGCGCCAGCAGTGACAACTATAGGGAGCAGTTCTTC.

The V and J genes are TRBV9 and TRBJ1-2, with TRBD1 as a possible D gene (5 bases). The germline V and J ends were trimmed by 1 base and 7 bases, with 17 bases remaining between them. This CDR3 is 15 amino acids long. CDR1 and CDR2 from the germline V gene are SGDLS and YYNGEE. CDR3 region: CASSVSGGRESGYTF. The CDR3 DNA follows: TGTGCCAGCAGCGTATCCGGGGGTCGGGAGAGTGGCTACACCTTC.

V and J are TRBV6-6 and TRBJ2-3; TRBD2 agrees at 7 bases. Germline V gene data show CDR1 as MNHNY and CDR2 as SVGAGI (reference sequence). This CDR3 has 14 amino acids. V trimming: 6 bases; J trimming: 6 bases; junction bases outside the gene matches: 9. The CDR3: CASRRLAVGDTQYF. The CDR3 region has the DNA TGTGCCAGCAGAAGACTAGCAGTAGGGGATACGCAGTATTTT.

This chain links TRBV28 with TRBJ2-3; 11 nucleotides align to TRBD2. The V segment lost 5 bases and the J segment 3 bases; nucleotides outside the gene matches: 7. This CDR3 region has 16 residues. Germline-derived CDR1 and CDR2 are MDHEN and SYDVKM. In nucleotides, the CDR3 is TGTGCCAGCAGTCAACGACTAGCGGGGCCTACAGATACGCAGTATTTT. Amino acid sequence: CASSQRLAGPTDTQYF.